Reported below is one T cell receptor beta chain. Its antigen is not yet known. Qualities for individual bases were not recorded, and no much larger clone is one base off. Reading from cysteine to phenylalanine, the CDR3 counts 15 amino acids. Just CDR3 DNA is preserved here, 45 bases in frame from base 1. The germline V and J ends show losses of 5 bases and 7 bases respectively, and no gene match explains 8 bases of the junction. Taken from the germline V gene, the CDR1 and CDR2 loops are MDHEN and SYDVKM. The entry originates in a study of T cell changes during pregnancy in multiple sclerosis (dated by TCRdb to 2018 to 2020). Study-wide context: In women with multiple sclerosis, the researchers looked at how the T cell repertoire shifted as pregnancy progressed.

Receptor amplification or capture employed the immunoSEQ multiplex PCR assay. TCRdb mirrors the immuneACCESS table, restricted to in-frame sequences. Some clones are absent from its copies; in checked studies, under half trace to an unresolved V gene, and the reason for the others is unknown. The sample has roughly 99,000 clones on record, around 90% of them singletons. The top ten clones comprise approximately 2.2% of the sample. This TCR came from a female donor in good health, enrolled as a control in a pregnancy study. The sequence joins TRBV28 to TRBJ2-1; 10 junctional bases match TRBD2. The source was peripheral blood, collected after pregnancy. CDR3 sequence: CASSNGAGGGNEQFF. The nucleotide sequence is TGTGCCAGCAGTAACGGAGCGGGAGGGGGAAATGAGCAGTTCTTC.